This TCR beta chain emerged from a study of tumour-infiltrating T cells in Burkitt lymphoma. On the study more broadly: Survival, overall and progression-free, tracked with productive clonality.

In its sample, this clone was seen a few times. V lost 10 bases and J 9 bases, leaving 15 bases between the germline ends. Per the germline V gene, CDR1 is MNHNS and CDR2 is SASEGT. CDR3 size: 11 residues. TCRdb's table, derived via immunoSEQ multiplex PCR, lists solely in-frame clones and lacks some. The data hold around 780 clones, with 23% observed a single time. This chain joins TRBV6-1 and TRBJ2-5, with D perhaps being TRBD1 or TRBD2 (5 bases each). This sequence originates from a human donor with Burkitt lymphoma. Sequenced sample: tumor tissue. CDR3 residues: CATRGWGAQYF. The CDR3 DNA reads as TGTGCCACCAGAGGGTGGGGCGCCCAGTACTTC.